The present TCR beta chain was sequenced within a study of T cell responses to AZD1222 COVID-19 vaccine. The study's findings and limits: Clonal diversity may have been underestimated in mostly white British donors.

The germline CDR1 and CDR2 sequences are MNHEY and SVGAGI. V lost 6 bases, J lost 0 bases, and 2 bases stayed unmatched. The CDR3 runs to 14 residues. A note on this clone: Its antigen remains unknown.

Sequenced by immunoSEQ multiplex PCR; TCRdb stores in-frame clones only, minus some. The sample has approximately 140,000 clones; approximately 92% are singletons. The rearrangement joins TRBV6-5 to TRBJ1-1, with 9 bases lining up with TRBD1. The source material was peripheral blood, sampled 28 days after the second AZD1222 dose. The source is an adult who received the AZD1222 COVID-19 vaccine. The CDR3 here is CASRWTGVNTEAFF. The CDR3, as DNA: TGTGCCAGCAGATGGACAGGGGTGAACACTGAAGCTTTCTTT.